A selection of T cell receptor beta chains follows, all from one sample in a study of cytomegalovirus exposure and HLA in healthy donors. TCRdb keeps only in-frame clones here, not all; method: immunoSEQ multiplex PCR. The sample holds some 150,000 clones, around 82% seen once. Material: PBMCs. The receptors originated from a man aged 45 to 65 in good health and CMV-seropositive. The CDR3 runs from the conserved cysteine through the conserved F or W. A D gene is named only where the DNA matches it firmly. Size is stated for part of the rows, as once, few or many counts, or as a class when the clone is expanded.

TRBV28	NA	TRBJ1-5	TRBD1	TGTGCCAGCAGTTTAGCAACAGGGGTGGGTCAGCCCCAGCATTTT	CASSLATGVGQPQHF
TRBV7-2	NA	TRBJ2-3	NA	TGTGCCAGCAGCCAGTTGACTATGAGCACAGATACGCAGTATTTT	CASSQLTMSTDTQYF
TRBV19	NA	TRBJ1-3	TRBD1	TGTGCCAGTAGTATGGGGACAGGGGCGCGTGGAAACACCATATATTTT	CASSMGTGARGNTIYF
TRBV10-3	NA	TRBJ2-7	TRBD1	TGTGCCATCGGGACAGGGTCTACCTACGAGCAGTACTTC	CAIGTGSTYEQYF
TRBV4-2	NA	TRBJ2-7	NA	TGTGCCAGCAGCCAAGAAACTCATCGGGAGCAGTACTTC	CASSQETHREQYF
TRBV9	NA	TRBJ1-2	NA	TGTGCCAGCAGCAATTCTAGATATAACTATGGCTACACCTTC	CASSNSRYNYGYTF
TRBV14	NA	TRBJ1-4	NA	TGTGCCAGCAGCCAAAATTCGGGGGAAAAACTGTTTTTT	CASSQNSGEKLFF
TRBV27	few	TRBJ1-5	NA	TGTGCCAGCAGTTTGGCCCTCAATCAGCCCCAGCATTTT	CASSLALNQPQHF
TRBV7-9	NA	TRBJ1-1	NA	TGTGCCAGCAAGGGGAACGGGTATGAAGCTTTCTTT	CASKGNGYEAFF
TRBV4-1	NA	TRBJ1-2	NA	TGCGCCAGCAGCCAAGATACCGGACGGGAACTAGGTGGCTACACCTTC	CASSQDTGRELGGYTF
TRBV23-1	NA	TRBJ2-7	NA	TGCGCCAGCAGTCAATGTCGAGACAGCTCCTACGAGCAGTACTTC	CASSQCRDSSYEQYF
TRBV18	NA	TRBJ2-7	TRBD2	TGTGCCAGCTCACCGGGACTAGCGACCTACGAGCAGTACTTC	CASSPGLATYEQYF
TRBV11-2	NA	TRBJ2-7	TRBD2	TGTGCCAGCAGCGCCCTAGCGGGGGGTGGGGAGCAGTACTTC	CASSALAGGGEQYF
TRBV4-1	once	TRBJ1-1	NA	TGCGCCAGCAGCCAAGCCGACCAGGGCACTGAAGCTTTCTTT	CASSQADQGTEAFF
TRBV7-3	NA	TRBJ2-1	NA	TGTGCCAGCAGCTTTAGCGGCAATGAGCAGTTCTTC	CASSFSGNEQFF
TRBV30	few	TRBJ1-6	TRBD1	TGTGCCTGGAGTTTGGGACAGCTTAATTCACCCCTCCACTTT	CAWSLGQLNSPLHF
TRBV6-5	NA	TRBJ2-4	TRBD1	TGTGCCATTACGCCAGGGGGTTTAGCCAAAAACATTCAGTACTTC	CAITPGGLAKNIQYF
TRBV10-3	NA	TRBJ2-5	NA	TGTGCCATCAGTGAGTCTATGGAGACCCAGTACTTC	CAISESMETQYF
TRBV19	NA	TRBJ1-5	NA	TGTGCTAGCGGCGAGGGGCCCCAGCATTTT	CASGEGPQHF
TRBV28	NA	TRBJ1-3	TRBD1	TGTGCTGGACAGGGCGGCCCCGCTGGAAACACCATATATTTT	CAGQGGPAGNTIYF
TRBV6-4	NA	TRBJ2-2	NA	TGTGCCAGCAGTGACGGGCAGCACACCGGGGAGCTGTTTTTT	CASSDGQHTGELFF
TRBV2	NA	TRBJ2-1	TRBD2	TGTGCCAGCAGTGAAAGGGCTAGCGGGGGGGTCGATGAGCAGTTCTTC	CASSERASGGVDEQFF
TRBV19	NA	TRBJ2-7	TRBD2	TGTGCCAGTAGTTCCCCAAGGACTAGCGGGGGTAAGGAGGAGCAGTACTTC	CASSSPRTSGGKEEQYF
TRBV2	NA	TRBJ2-7	TRBD1	TGTGCCAGCAATCCACAGGGGGCGCCCTACGAGCAGTACTTC	CASNPQGAPYEQYF
TRBV5-4	NA	TRBJ1-1	NA	TGTGCCAGCAGCTTGTATGGGCTGAACACTGAAGCTTTCTTT	CASSLYGLNTEAFF
TRBV7-2	NA	TRBJ2-3	TRBD2	TGTGCCAGCAGCTTCACTAGCGGGAGGACGGATACGCAGTATTTT	CASSFTSGRTDTQYF
TRBV2	NA	TRBJ1-1	NA	TGTGCCAGCAATGAGGGCTGGAACACTGAAGCTTTCTTT	CASNEGWNTEAFF
TRBV25-1	NA	TRBJ2-5	NA	TGTGCCAGCAGTGAATTTGGGAGAATTCAAGAGACCCAGTACTTC	CASSEFGRIQETQYF
TRBV18	NA	TRBJ1-1	TRBD1	TGTGCCAGCTCACCCTTCCCTGGGACAGCGAACACTGAAGCTTTCTTT	CASSPFPGTANTEAFF
TRBV10-2	NA	TRBJ2-1	NA	TGCGCCAGCAGTGAGTTGCGGTATCGCAACAATGAGCAGTTCTTC	CASSELRYRNNEQFF
TRBV30	NA	TRBJ2-1	TRBD1	TGTGCCTGGAGTTGGGATAGGGGGCGTCAGAATGAGCAGTTCTTC	CAWSWDRGRQNEQFF
TRBV12-5	NA	TRBJ2-2	NA	TGTGCTAGTGGCTCTAGTACCGGGGAGCTGTTTTTT	CASGSSTGELFF
TRBV5-1	NA	TRBJ2-7	TRBD2	TGCGCCAGCAGCTTGGCGGGACTAGCGGGGGGGATGTACGAGCAGTACTTC	CASSLAGLAGGMYEQYF
TRBV7-2	NA	TRBJ2-1	TRBD2	TGTGCCAGCAGTTCGGGACTAGCAGGCTACAATGAGCAGTTCTTC	CASSSGLAGYNEQFF
TRBV2	NA	TRBJ2-7	TRBD1	TGTGCCAGCATCCGGGACAGCGCCTCCTACGAGCAGTACTTC	CASIRDSASYEQYF
TRBV6-5	NA	TRBJ1-1	NA	TGTGCCAGCAGCCCAGGGTTACTCTTT	CASSPGLLF
TRBV28	NA	TRBJ1-1	NA	TGTGCCAGCAGTTTAGTGGGACACAGGGCGAACACTGAAGCTTTCTTT	CASSLVGHRANTEAFF
TRBV7-9	NA	TRBJ2-1	TRBD2	TGTGCCAGCCGGCCGGGGGGGTACAATGAGCAGTTCTTC	CASRPGGYNEQFF
TRBV6-6	NA	TRBJ2-3	TRBD2	TGTGCCAGCAGGCCACTAGCGGATAGCACAGATACGCAGTATTTT	CASRPLADSTDTQYF
TRBV19	NA	TRBJ2-1	TRBD1	TGTGCCAGTAGCAAAACATTCGGACAGGGCCCCTACAATGAGCAGTTCTTC	CASSKTFGQGPYNEQFF